This T cell receptor beta chain stems from a study of control samples from healthy donors and cancer patients. Assay: immunoSEQ multiplex PCR; the TCRdb copy retains only in-frame clones and omits some. In the table there are about 51,000 clones, around nine tenths of which are singletons. Germline V gene lookup returns CDR1 SGHTA and CDR2 FQGTGA. The V and J ends lost 4 bases and 9 bases respectively, with 10 bases between them. The CDR3 is made up of 12 amino acids. This TCR was recovered from a man aged 50-60 years with head and neck cancer. The material sequenced was PBMCs. J is TRBJ2-1 and V is TRBV7-3; D might be TRBD2 (6 bases). The CDR3 protein is CASSSTSSEQFF. The CDR3 DNA reads TGTGCCAGCAGCTCGACTAGTTCTGAGCAGTTCTTC.